The source of this T cell receptor beta chain is a study of cytomegalovirus exposure and HLA in healthy donors. CDR3 length equals 12 residues. The junction had 4 bases not matched to a gene; V was cut back by 5 bases and J by 6 bases. The germline V gene encodes CDR1 MNHNY and CDR2 SVGAGI (reference sequence). Primers included in the PCR were 60 Vbeta and 13 Jbeta primers. Produced via immunoSEQ multiplex PCR; TCRdb's table is partial and in-frame only. The sample yields 90,000 to 120,000 clones, more than 65% seen once. Regarding the study as a whole: About 87% or about 30% of the time was how often most TCR beta V segments were productive, according to an earlier analysis.

To note about this clone: What it binds is unknown.

The specimen was PBMCs. The TCR sequence derives from a woman younger than 35 in good health and CMV-seropositive. The chain joins TRBV6-6 to TRBJ2-7; 7 bases align to TRBD1. The CDR3 spells CASSRQGGEQYF. CDR3 coding DNA: TGTGCCAGCAGTCGACAGGGTGGCGAGCAGTACTTC.